These 18 T cell receptor beta chains were sequenced from one sample in a study of blood T cell repertoires in COVID-19. Sequencing used immunoSEQ multiplex PCR; TCRdb keeps in-frame clones, though not all of them. The sample gives about 14,000 clones, around nine tenths of which show up once; roughly a third is in the top ten. The specimen was peripheral blood. The receptors were gathered from a human donor in a cohort sampled during active COVID-19.

V and J are TRBV27 and TRBJ1-2; tentatively, D is TRBD1 (6 bases). Between the trimmed V and J ends, which lost 3 bases and 4 bases, there was a span of 12 bases. Germline CDR1 is MNHEY and CDR2 is SMNVEV (reference sequence). This CDR3 spans 14 amino acids. The CDR3 reads CASSLVGGSYGYTF. DNA for the CDR3: TGTGCCAGCAGTTTGGTAGGGGGAAGCTATGGCTACACCTTC.

The chain uses TRBV30 and TRBJ2-5, with D perhaps matching TRBD2 (5 bases). Trimming shortened V by 4 bases and J by 0 bases, and 9 bases separated the two germline ends. This CDR3 contains 13 residues. The germline gives CDR1 GTSNPN, CDR2 SVGIG (reference sequence). CDR3 nucleotides: TGTGCCTGGATGGGAGATTACCAAGAGACCCAGTACTTC. It translates to CAWMGDYQETQYF.

V usage is TRBV2 and J usage is TRBJ1-6, with 9 bases aligning to TRBD1. Trimming took 4 bases from V and 2 from J; bases not matched to a gene: 12. CDR1 is SNHLY, CDR2 FYNNEI, per germline. This CDR3 spans 19 amino acids. CDR3 protein: CASSGSGTGMDTYNSPLHF. DNA of the CDR3: TGTGCCAGCAGTGGGTCTGGGACAGGGATGGACACCTATAATTCACCCCTCCACTTT.

This clone was seen a few times. The chain is built from TRBV3-1 (or the pseudogene TRBV3-2) and TRBJ2-7; 8 bases match TRBD2. Looked up from germline, CDR1 is LGHDT and CDR2 is YNNKEL (reference sequence). This CDR3 region has 13 residues. V lost 4 bases to trimming and J lost 5 bases; unmatched junction nucleotides: 4. CDR3 region: CASSLRGGHEQYF. CDR3 sequence (DNA): TGTGCCAGCAGCCTTCGCGGGGGGCACGAGCAGTACTTC.

This rearrangement joins TRBV5-6 to TRBJ2-3; TRBD2 matches at 10 bases. The CDR3 is 16 residues long. V shed 4 bases and J 3 bases; nucleotides not matched to a gene: 8. Germline values: CDR1 SGHDT, CDR2 YYEEEE. CDR3 protein: CASSQTSGESTDTQYF. The DNA of the CDR3 is TGTGCCAGCAGCCAAACTAGCGGGGAGTCAACAGATACGCAGTATTTT. Full variable domain (rest looked up from reference TRBV5-6 and TRBJ2-3): DAGVTQSPTHLIKTRGQQVTLRCSPKSGHDTVSWYQQALGQGPQFIFQYYEEEERQRGNFPDRFSGHQFPNYSSELNVNALLLGDSALYLCASSQTSGESTDTQYFGPGTRLTVL.

This chain uses TRBV4-2 with TRBJ2-7; D might be TRBD2 (6 bases). Germline CDR1 reads LGHNA; CDR2 reads YNFKEQ. The CDR3 extends over 15 amino acids. Trimming cost V 4 bases and J 0 bases, with 13 bases left between them. DNA of the CDR3: TGTGCCAGCAGCCCAATGGTCGGGGGCTCCTACGAGCAGTACTTC. This gives the protein CASSPMVGGSYEQYF.

J is TRBJ2-7 and V is TRBV11-2, with TRBD2 matching over 12 bases. The junction had 8 bases not matched to a gene; V was cut back by 5 bases and J by 6 bases. The CDR3 consists of 15 residues. CDR1 is SGHAT and CDR2 is FQNNGV in the germline V gene. The CDR3 region is CASSPARLAGVEQYF. The CDR3 DNA reads TGTGCCAGCAGCCCGGCACGACTAGCGGGAGTCGAGCAGTACTTC.

Only a few counts were recorded for this clone. This chain uses TRBV29-1 with TRBJ1-2; weak D call: TRBD1 (5 bases). The CDR3 length is 13 residues. CDR1 and CDR2 (germline): SQVTM, ANQGSEA. Trimming took 4 bases from V and 5 from J, leaving 14 bases between them. CDR3 coding DNA: TGCAGCGTTGTCAGTCAGGGTGGATATGGCTACACCTTC. This encodes CSVVSQGGYGYTF.

The chain is built from TRBV7-9 and TRBJ1-1, with D possibly matching TRBD1 (5 bases). The CDR3 loop spans 13 amino acids. Trimming took 5 bases from V and 1 from J, leaving 8 bases between them. Germline V gives CDR1 SEHNR, CDR2 FQNEAQ (reference sequence). For the CDR3, the DNA is TGTGCCAGCAGCCCGGGGGGGAACACTGAAGCTTTCTTT. It translates to CASSPGGNTEAFF.

This chain connects TRBV19 to TRBJ1-1, with D unclear. Germline CDR1 LNHDA, CDR2 SQIVND (reference sequence). CDR3 size: 15 residues. Trimming stripped 4 bases from V and 5 bases from J, with 17 bases between. The CDR3 region is CASSTATRRTTEAFF. As DNA, the CDR3 is TGTGCCAGTAGTACCGCCACAAGGAGAACAACTGAAGCTTTCTTT.

This clone ranks as medium-sized. The chain couples TRBV14 to TRBJ2-5, with TRBD2 identical over 13 bases. The CDR3 runs to 16 residues. V dropped 4 bases and J dropped 4; count of bases not matched to a gene: 6. Germline lookup yields CDR1 SGHDN and CDR2 FVKESK. DNA of the CDR3: TGTGCCAGCAGCCCCACCCGACTAGCGGGGGGAGAGACCCAGTACTTC. The encoded protein is CASSPTRLAGGETQYF.

The chain is built from TRBV3-1 (or the pseudogene TRBV3-2) and TRBJ2-3; 7 nucleotides align to TRBD2. The V segment lost 1 base and the J segment 1 base; nucleotides outside the gene matches: 8. CDR3 length: 17 residues. CDR1 and CDR2 (germline): LGHDT, YNNKEL (reference sequence). The CDR3 bases are TGTGCCAGCAGCCAAGGGTTGTCTAGCGGACGCACAGATACGCAGTATTTT. Residues: CASSQGLSSGRTDTQYF.

The chain employs TRBV24-1 and TRBJ2-7; D unresolved. Trimming removed 5 bases from V and 0 bases from J, with 4 bases in between. CDR3 size: 12 residues. Germline V gene sequence: CDR1 KGHDR, CDR2 SFDVKD. CDR3 region: CATSGGSYEQYF. The DNA of the CDR3 is TGTGCCACCAGTGGCGGCTCCTACGAGCAGTACTTC.

The rearrangement uses TRBV25-1 and TRBJ1-2; TRBD1 is a possible D gene (6 bases). V was trimmed by 6 bases and J by 3 bases, leaving 14 bases between them. This CDR3 contains 14 residues. Germline lookup yields CDR1 MGHDK and CDR2 SYGVNS. The CDR3: CASRATGLDYGYTF. The CDR3 bases are TGTGCCAGCAGGGCCACAGGGCTCGACTATGGCTACACCTTC.

J is TRBJ2-1 and V is TRBV27, with a weak D call TRBD2 (5 bases). The germline V and J ends were trimmed by 5 bases and 3 bases, with 5 bases remaining between them. Per germline, CDR1 MNHEY and CDR2 SMNVEV (reference sequence). This CDR3 contains 12 residues. The CDR3 region has the DNA TGTGCCAGCAGTGGACTCTACAATGAGCAGTTCTTC. This encodes CASSGLYNEQFF.

The J gene is TRBJ2-1, the V gene TRBV15; 12 bases are shared with TRBD2. The V gene end was trimmed by 0 bases and the J gene end by 7 bases; junction bases not matched to a gene: 7. This CDR3 is 17 amino acids long. Germline assignment: CDR1 LNHNV and CDR2 YYDKDF (reference sequence). This CDR3 reads CATSREASGGAWNEQFF. CDR3 DNA: TGTGCCACCAGCAGAGAGGCTAGCGGGGGGGCTTGGAATGAGCAGTTCTTC. Supplemented by reference TRBV15 and TRBJ2-1, the full variable domain reads DAMVIQNPRYQVTQFGKPVTLSCSQTLNHNVMYWYQQKSSQAPKLLFHYYDKDFNNEADTPDNFQSRRPNTSFCFLDIRSPGLGDTAMYLCATSREASGGAWNEQFFGPGTRLTVL.

V and J are TRBV2 and TRBJ2-2, with 7 bases matching TRBD1. Germline assignment: CDR1 SNHLY and CDR2 FYNNEI. The V gene end was trimmed by 4 bases and the J gene end by 7 bases; junction bases not matched to a gene: 6. This CDR3 is 14 amino acids long. DNA for the CDR3: TGTGCCAGCAGTGTTAAGGGGGCGGACGGGGAGCTGTTTTTT. Encoded protein: CASSVKGADGELFF.

CDR3 in DNA: TGTGCCTGGAGTGTACGCGGAGTAGCTAACTATGGCTACACCTTC. Translating gives CAWSVRGVANYGYTF. The rearrangement joins TRBV30 to TRBJ1-2; no clear D. Germline CDR1 GTSNPN, CDR2 SVGIG (reference sequence). The CDR3 extends over 15 amino acids. Between the trimmed V and J ends, which lost 0 bases and 0 bases, there was a span of 11 bases.